The clone carrying this T cell receptor beta chain was seen a few times. As yet, its antigen is unknown. Only in-frame clones appear in the TCRdb table, and some are missing; sequencing was by immunoSEQ multiplex PCR. The sample yields 150 to 200 clones, about 80% seen once. The data belong to a study of OX40 agonist ivuxolimab in advanced cancers. On the study more broadly: The patients received agonistic anti-OX40 (CD134) antibody ivuxolimab. Every patient in dose escalation had hepatocellular carcinoma, melanoma, renal cell or head and neck cancer. Study-level results: Within 6 weeks, CD4+ and CD8+ blood T cells expanded clonally at 0.1 to 3.0 mg/kg. Averaged across samples, CD8+ T cells carried more expanded clones than CD4+ did.

V lost 0 bases and J lost 6; bases outside the gene matches: 8. CDR1 is LNHDA, CDR2 SQIVND, per germline (reference sequence). This CDR3 has 16 residues. The rearrangement uses TRBV19 and TRBJ1-5, with 7 nucleotides matching TRBD1. Sequenced material: CD4+ or CD8+ T cells sorted from blood, taken in a trial of the OX40 agonist ivuxolimab. The clonotype comes from an adult with an advanced solid tumor such as melanoma, head and neck, liver or kidney cancer. CDR3 nucleotide sequence: TGTGCCAGTAGTATAGAAGGGAGGGGGCGAGCTCAGCCCCAGCATTTT. This encodes CASSIEGRGRAQPQHF. Full variable domain (remainder filled in from reference TRBV19 and TRBJ1-5): DGGITQSPKYLFRKEGQNVTLSCEQNLNHDAMYWYRQDPGQGLRLIYYSQIVNDFQKGDIAEGYSVSREKKESFPLTVTSAQKNPTAFYLCASSIEGRGRAQPQHFGDGTRLSIL.